The 14 T cell receptor beta chains below all came from one sample that was sequenced in a study of blood T cell repertoires in COVID-19. Libraries were prepared by immunoSEQ multiplex PCR; TCRdb keeps only in-frame clonotypes and omits some of them. The sample yields more than 100,000 clones, nearly 90% seen once. The source material was peripheral blood. Receptors were obtained from a woman aged 55-70 years with COVID-19, enrolled during active disease.

V and J are TRBV6-5 and TRBJ2-2, with 8 bases that match TRBD2. CDR3 length: 16 amino acids. Trimming removed 2 bases from V and 4 bases from J; junction bases left unmatched: 6. Per the germline V gene, CDR1 is MNHEY and CDR2 is SVGAGI. For the CDR3, the DNA is TGTGCCAGCAGTTACAGCGGGGGATGGGGCACCGGGGAGCTGTTTTTT. It is translated as CASSYSGGWGTGELFF.

The J gene is TRBJ1-6, the V gene TRBV18; D remains unclear. V lost 4 bases, J lost 14 bases, and 15 bases lay in between. The V gene's germline CDR1 is KGHSH and CDR2 LQKENI. There are 13 residues in the CDR3. CDR3 in amino acids: CASSLRDHGALHF. The CDR3 coding sequence is TGTGCCAGCTCACTACGGGATCACGGGGCCCTCCACTTT.

This clone was seen only once. The chain employs TRBV10-3 and TRBJ2-7; possible D gene TRBD1, 5 bases. Germline V gene data show CDR1 as ENHRY and CDR2 as SYGVKD. The CDR3 loop spans 17 amino acids. V was cut by 8 bases and J by 0 bases, with 23 bases left in between. The CDR3 is CAIGEGRQSRHSYEQYF. In DNA form, the CDR3 reads TGTGCCATCGGGGAAGGTCGACAGTCGCGCCACTCCTACGAGCAGTACTTC.

The genes are TRBV5-1 and TRBJ1-2; 8 nucleotides align to TRBD1. Germline CDR1 and CDR2: SGHRS and YFSETQ. The V segment lost 0 bases and the J segment 6 bases; nucleotides outside the gene matches: 4. The CDR3 is made up of 14 amino acids. The CDR3 nucleotides read TGCGCCAGCAGCTTGGGACAGGGGTTGGATGGCTACACCTTC. Residues: CASSLGQGLDGYTF.

This CDR3 is CASSNLGRRGQPQHF. The CDR3 region has the DNA TGTGCCAGTAGTAATTTAGGGAGGCGCGGTCAGCCCCAGCATTTT. The rearrangement links TRBV19 to TRBJ1-5; D unclear. This CDR3 comprises 15 residues. V lost 4 bases and J lost 6, with 16 bases in between. CDR1 and CDR2 from the germline V gene are LNHDA and SQIVND (reference sequence). Supplemented by reference TRBV19 and TRBJ1-5, the full variable domain reads DGGITQSPKYLFRKEGQNVTLSCEQNLNHDAMYWYRQDPGQGLRLIYYSQIVNDFQKGDIAEGYSVSREKKESFPLTVTSAQKNPTAFYLCASSNLGRRGQPQHFGDGTRLSIL.

The chain joins TRBV7-8 to TRBJ1-3; no clear D. Trimming took off 0 bases at V and 4 bases at J, with 13 bases between the two ends. The CDR3 is 16 residues long. The V gene's germline CDR1 is SGHVS and CDR2 FQNEAQ. CDR3 sequence: CASSLARLQRGNTIYF. As DNA, the CDR3 is TGTGCCAGCAGCTTAGCGAGGTTGCAGAGAGGAAACACCATATATTTT.

This chain links TRBV21-1 with TRBJ2-5; whether TRBD2, the table's D call, matches the DNA was not checked. TRBV21-1 constitutes a pseudogene. The CDR3 extends over 16 amino acids. In nucleotides, the CDR3 is TGTGCCAGCAGCAAGGCGGCGGGACCCTACGGAGAGACCCAGTACTTC. This encodes CASSKAAGPYGETQYF.

The genes are TRBV11-3 and TRBJ2-1, with TRBD2 matching over 13 bases. The CDR3 is 19 residues long. The junction had 5 bases not matched to a gene; V was cut back by 0 bases and J by 0 bases. Germline CDR1 reads SGHNT; CDR2 reads YENEEA. The DNA for the CDR3 is TGTGCCAGCAGCTTAGAGGGGACTAGCGGGGCGAGCTCCTACAATGAGCAGTTCTTC. Translation gives CASSLEGTSGASSYNEQFF. Drawing the rest from reference TRBV11-3 and TRBJ2-1, the complete variable domain is EAGVVQSPRYKIIEKKQPVAFWCNPISGHNTLYWYLQNLGQGPELLIRYENEEAVDDSQLPKDRFSAERLKGVDSTLKIQPAELGDSAVYLCASSLEGTSGASSYNEQFFGPGTRLTVL.

A single count supports this clone. The V gene is TRBV6-5, the J gene TRBJ2-7; D might be TRBD1 (6 bases). The germline V gene has CDR1 MNHEY and CDR2 SVGAGI. The V end was cut by 0 bases, the J end by 0 bases, with 12 bases between. This CDR3 contains 16 residues. Written as DNA, the CDR3 is TGTGCCAGCAGTTACTCGATGGACAGAAACTCCTACGAGCAGTACTTC. It is translated as CASSYSMDRNSYEQYF.

This rearrangement joins TRBV5-1 to TRBJ2-7; possibly TRBD1 for D (6 bases). Per germline, CDR1 SGHRS and CDR2 YFSETQ. The CDR3 extends over 15 amino acids. The V gene lost 3 bases and the J gene lost 4 bases, with 17 bases spanning the gap. CDR3 nucleotide sequence: TGCGCCAGCAGCTCTTTCCGGGACAACTTATACGAGCAGTACTTC. Translated, it gives CASSSFRDNLYEQYF.

This clone was recorded a few times. CDR3 bases: TGTGCCAGCAGCGTAGACTTTGGAAACACCATATATTTT. It is translated as CASSVDFGNTIYF. The V call is TRBV9, the J call TRBJ1-3; D ambiguous. The germline V gene encodes CDR1 SGDLS and CDR2 YYNGEE. The CDR3 has 13 residues. V was trimmed by 0 bases and J by 3 bases, leaving 4 bases between them.

The V gene is TRBV13, the J gene TRBJ2-3; TRBD2 is a possible D gene (6 bases). CDR1 is PRHDT, CDR2 FYEKMQ, per germline (reference sequence). The CDR3 is 13 amino acids. The germline V and J ends were trimmed by 5 bases and 6 bases, with 12 bases remaining between them. The DNA of the CDR3 is TGTGCCAGCAGCGCGTCCCGGGGGGATACGCAGTATTTT. Translated, it gives CASSASRGDTQYF.

This chain joins TRBV27 and TRBJ2-7, with TRBD1 matching 7 bases. After removal of 6 bases from V and 4 bases from J, the junction contained 12 bases not matched to a gene. CDR3 length equals 15 residues. Germline CDR1 is MNHEY and CDR2 is SMNVEV (reference sequence). The CDR3 sequence is CASSEGQRKPYEQYF. The DNA for the CDR3 is TGTGCCAGCAGCGAGGGACAGAGAAAGCCTTACGAGCAGTACTTC.

The rearrangement links TRBV9 to TRBJ2-1; 13 bases align to TRBD2. Per the germline V gene, CDR1 is SGDLS and CDR2 is YYNGEE. With V trimmed by 4 bases and J by 5 bases, 3 bases remained unmatched. There are 15 residues in the CDR3. This chain's CDR3 is CASSPLAGGNNEQFF. The CDR3 DNA sequence: TGTGCCAGCAGCCCACTAGCGGGGGGGAACAATGAGCAGTTCTTC. Using reference TRBV9 and TRBJ2-1 for the parts outside the CDR3, the full variable domain is DSGVTQTPKHLITATGQRVTLRCSPRSGDLSVYWYQQSLDQGLQFLIQYYNGEERAKGNILERFSAQQFPDLHSELNLSSLELGDSALYFCASSPLAGGNNEQFFGPGTRLTVL.